This TCR beta chain was identified during a study of T cells in localized non-small cell lung cancer (dated by TCRdb to the early 2020s). In terms of the full investigation: The study examined T cell repertoires in hundreds of patients with early-stage NSCLC and compared tumors with uninvolved tumor-adjacent lungs. The cohort comprised some 220 treatment-naïve NSCLC patients with resected, localized lung tumors. The mean age of the NSCLC patients was roughly 70 years, with approximately 130 men and 100 to 110 women.

At diagnosis, peripheral blood, uninvolved tumor-adjacent lung and tumor were collected and were preserved as a mix of fresh-frozen and FFPE material. Blood samples were analyzed as peripheral blood mononuclear cells for TCR repertoire profiling. Broader findings and caveats from the paper: Because of the exploratory design, TCR variables were selected using unadjusted p-values without false-discovery rate correction. Higher blood T cell density associated with longer overall survival, while higher adjacent-lung clonality associated with shorter survival. A median of about 55 of the top 100 tumor clones were detected in paired uninvolved adjacent lung, and 25 to 35 of these tumor clones were also found among the top 100 clones of the paired uninvolved adjacent lung. The highest T cell clonality was observed in uninvolved tumor-adjacent lung, where clonality exceeded that of tumor, suggesting that antigenic responses were more focused in uninvolved tumor-adjacent lung. Because multi-region tumor sequencing was not performed, intratumor heterogeneity could not be ruled out.

As for this clone: Its antigen specificity is not known. Base qualities are not recorded, but no much larger clone differs from it by a single base.

The junction shows trimming of 7 bases on V and 4 bases on J, and the gene matches do not reach 10 bases of it. CDR3 length: 16 amino acids, cysteine to phenylalanine. Just CDR3 DNA is preserved here, 48 bases in frame from base 1. From a lookup of the germline V gene, CDR1 and CDR2 are SGHAT and FQNNGV. TCR beta CDR3 regions were sequenced from DNA using the immunoSEQ Assay. Per the original workflow: To compute T cell density, TCR beta template counts were normalized to usable DNA, which was estimated by amplifying housekeeping genes. The preseqR package was used to estimate richness by extrapolating to 400,000 templates for PBMC samples and to 120,000 templates for tissue samples. Clonality was taken to be one minus Pielou's evenness. To identify tissue-enriched TCRs, differential abundance testing was run on productive amino-acid clonotypes with a minimum total count of 5 and an alpha of 0.1. The Jaccard Index and the Morisita Overlap Index were used to measure repertoire overlap between compartments. TCR beta CDR3s were clustered by GLIPH together with public tetramer-defined viral CDR3s, and at least three viral sequences plus V-gene enrichment were required for viral motifs. TCRdb mirrors the immuneACCESS table, restricted to in-frame sequences. Some clones are absent from its copies; in checked studies, under half trace to an unresolved V gene, and the reason for the others is unknown. V and J calls and clone size come straight from that table; D and trimming were deduced from the DNA. This sample holds about 40,000 clones; roughly 90% were observed only once. Jointly, the top ten make up over 9.5% of the sample.

The rearrangement joined TRBV11-2 to TRBJ1-2; TRBD1 agrees with 12 junctional bases. The material sequenced was PBMCs, taken before any cancer treatment. The TCR was taken from a woman aged 35-75 years with stage II lung adenocarcinoma. The DNA sequence is as follows: TGTGCCAGCACCCCGGGGACAGGGGGCTCTACCTATGGCTACACCTTC. It translates as CASTPGTGGSTYGYTF.